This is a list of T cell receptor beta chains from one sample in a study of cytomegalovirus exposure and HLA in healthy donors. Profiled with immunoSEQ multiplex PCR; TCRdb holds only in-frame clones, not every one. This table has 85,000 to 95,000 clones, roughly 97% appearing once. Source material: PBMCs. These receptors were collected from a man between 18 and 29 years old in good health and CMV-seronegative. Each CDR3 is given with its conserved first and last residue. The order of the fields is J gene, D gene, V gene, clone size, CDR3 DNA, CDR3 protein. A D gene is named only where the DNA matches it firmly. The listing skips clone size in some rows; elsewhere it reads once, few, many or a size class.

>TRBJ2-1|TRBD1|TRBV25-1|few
TGTGCCAGCAGTGCCCCGGACAGGGGGAGGTATGAGCAGTTCTTC
CASSAPDRGRYEQFF
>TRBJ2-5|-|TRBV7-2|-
TGTGCCAGCAGCTTCGGTGGGAGCGGACAAGAGACCCAGTACTTC
CASSFGGSGQETQYF
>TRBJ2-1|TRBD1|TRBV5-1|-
TGCGCCAGCAGCAAGGGACAGGGGAATGATGAGCAGTTCTTC
CASSKGQGNDEQFF
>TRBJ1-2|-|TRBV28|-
TGTGCCAGCAGGGGGGGGTTGAGTGGCGGCTACACCTTC
CASRGGLSGGYTF
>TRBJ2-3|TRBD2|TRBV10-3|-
TGTGCCATCAGTGAGTCATGGCTAGCGGGGAACACAGATACGCAGTATTTT
CAISESWLAGNTDTQYF
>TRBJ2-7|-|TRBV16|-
TGTGCCAGCAGCCAAAGCTCAGGGGCGGAGCAGTACTTC
CASSQSSGAEQYF
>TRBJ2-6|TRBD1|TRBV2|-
TGTGCCAGCAGTAATACAGGGGGCGGTGGGGCCAACGTCCTGACTTTC
CASSNTGGGGANVLTF
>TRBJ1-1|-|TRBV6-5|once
TGTGCCAGCGGTAAGGTACAGCCTGGTATTAAATTT
CASGKVQPGIKF
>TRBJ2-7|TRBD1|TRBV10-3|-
TGTGCCATCAGGTCGGGACAGTTGATCTACGAGCAGTACTTC
CAIRSGQLIYEQYF
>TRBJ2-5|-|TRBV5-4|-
TGTGCCAGCAGCCCGGAACCGGGACGGGGAGGAGAGACCCAGTACTTC
CASSPEPGRGGETQYF
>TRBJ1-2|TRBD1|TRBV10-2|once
TGCGCCAGCAGGAAGCCGGGACAGGATGCTAACTATGGCTACACCTTC
CASRKPGQDANYGYTF
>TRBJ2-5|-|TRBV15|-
TGTGCCACCAGCAGAGATTACCAGAACGAAGAGACCCAGTACTTC
CATSRDYQNEETQYF
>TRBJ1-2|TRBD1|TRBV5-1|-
TGCGCCAGCAGCCAGACCACAGGGGGCGGCTATGGCTACACCTTC
CASSQTTGGGYGYTF
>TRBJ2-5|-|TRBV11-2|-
TGTGCCAGCAGCTTATGGCAGAACCTGCAAGAGACCCAGTACTTC
CASSLWQNLQETQYF
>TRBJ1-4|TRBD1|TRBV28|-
TGTGCCAGCAAGACGGGACAGGGGAAGGAAAAACTGTTTTTT
CASKTGQGKEKLFF
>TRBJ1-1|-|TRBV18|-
TGTGCCAGCTCACCACAGGGGGCTGAAGCTTTCTTT
CASSPQGAEAFF
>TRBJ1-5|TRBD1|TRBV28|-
TGTGCCAGCAGTTCGGGGACAGGGGGCTATCAGCCCCAGCATTTT
CASSSGTGGYQPQHF
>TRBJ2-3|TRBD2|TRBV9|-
TGTGCCAGCAGCGTAGCGGGAGGGCGGGGTTATGGCACAGATACGCAGTATTTT
CASSVAGGRGYGTDTQYF
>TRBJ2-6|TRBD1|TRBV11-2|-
TGTGCCAGCAGTTGGACAGGGGCCTCCTCTGGGGCCAACGTCCTGACTTTC
CASSWTGASSGANVLTF
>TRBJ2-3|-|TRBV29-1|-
TGCAGCGTTGAAGTCGTAGGGGGCACAGATACGCAGTATTTT
CSVEVVGGTDTQYF
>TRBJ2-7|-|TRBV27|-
TGTGCCAGCAGTTTATCGCCGACAGAGGTCTACGAGCAGTACTTC
CASSLSPTEVYEQYF
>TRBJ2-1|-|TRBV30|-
TGTGCCTGGAGCCCGTCTGGAGCGGGCGAGCAGTTCTTC
CAWSPSGAGEQFF
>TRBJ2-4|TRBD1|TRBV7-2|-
TGTGCCAGCAGCCGAGGGACAGGGGAGAACATTCAGTACTTC
CASSRGTGENIQYF
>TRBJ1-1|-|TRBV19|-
TGTGCCAGTAGGATAACAGGGAACACTGAAGCTTTCTTT
CASRITGNTEAFF
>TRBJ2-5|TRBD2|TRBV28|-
TGTGCCAGCAGTTCCTTAGCGGGAGGCTCAGAGACCCAGTACTTC
CASSSLAGGSETQYF
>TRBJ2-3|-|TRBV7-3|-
TGTGCCAGCAGCTGGGGCGGGGCTAGCACAGATACGCAGTATTTT
CASSWGGASTDTQYF